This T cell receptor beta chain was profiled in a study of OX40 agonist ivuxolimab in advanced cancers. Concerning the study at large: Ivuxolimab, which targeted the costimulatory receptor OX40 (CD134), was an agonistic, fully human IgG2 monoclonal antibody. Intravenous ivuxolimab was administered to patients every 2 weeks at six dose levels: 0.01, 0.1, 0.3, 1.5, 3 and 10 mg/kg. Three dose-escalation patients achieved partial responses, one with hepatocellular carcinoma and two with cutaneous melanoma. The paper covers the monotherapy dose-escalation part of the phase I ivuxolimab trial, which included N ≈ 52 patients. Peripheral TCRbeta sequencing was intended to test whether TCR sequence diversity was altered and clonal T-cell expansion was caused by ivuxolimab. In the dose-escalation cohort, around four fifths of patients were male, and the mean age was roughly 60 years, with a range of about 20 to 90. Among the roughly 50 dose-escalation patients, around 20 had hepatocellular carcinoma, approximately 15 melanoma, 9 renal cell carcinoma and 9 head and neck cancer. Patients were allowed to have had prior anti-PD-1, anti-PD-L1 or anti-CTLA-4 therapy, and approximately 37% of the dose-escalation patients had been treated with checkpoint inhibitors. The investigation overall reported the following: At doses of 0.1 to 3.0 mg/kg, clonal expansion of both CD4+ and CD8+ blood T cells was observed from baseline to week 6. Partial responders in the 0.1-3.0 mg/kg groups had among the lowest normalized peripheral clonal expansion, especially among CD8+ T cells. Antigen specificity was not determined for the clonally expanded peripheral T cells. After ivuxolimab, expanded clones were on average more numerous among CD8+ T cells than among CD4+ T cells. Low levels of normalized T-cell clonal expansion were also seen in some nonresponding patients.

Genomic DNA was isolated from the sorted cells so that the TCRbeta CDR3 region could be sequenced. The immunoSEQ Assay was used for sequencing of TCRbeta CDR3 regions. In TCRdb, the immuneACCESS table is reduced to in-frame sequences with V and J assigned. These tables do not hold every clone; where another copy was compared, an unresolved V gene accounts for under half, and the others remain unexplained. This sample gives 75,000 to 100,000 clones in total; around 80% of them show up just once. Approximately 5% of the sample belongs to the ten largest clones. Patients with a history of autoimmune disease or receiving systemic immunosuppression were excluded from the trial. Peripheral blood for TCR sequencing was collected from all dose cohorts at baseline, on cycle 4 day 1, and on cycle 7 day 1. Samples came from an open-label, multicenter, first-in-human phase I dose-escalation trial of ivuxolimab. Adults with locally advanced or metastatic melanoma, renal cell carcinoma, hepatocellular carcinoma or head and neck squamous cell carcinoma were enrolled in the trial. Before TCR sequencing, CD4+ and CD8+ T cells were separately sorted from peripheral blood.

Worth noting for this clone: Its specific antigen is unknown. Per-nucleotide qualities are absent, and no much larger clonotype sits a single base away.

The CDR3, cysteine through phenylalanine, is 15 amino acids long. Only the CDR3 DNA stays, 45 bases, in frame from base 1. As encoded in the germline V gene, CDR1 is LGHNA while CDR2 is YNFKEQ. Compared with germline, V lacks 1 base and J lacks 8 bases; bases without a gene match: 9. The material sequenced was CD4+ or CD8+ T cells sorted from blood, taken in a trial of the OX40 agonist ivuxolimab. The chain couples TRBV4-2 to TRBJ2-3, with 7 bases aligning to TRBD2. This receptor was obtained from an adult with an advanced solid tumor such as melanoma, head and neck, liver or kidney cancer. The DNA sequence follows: TGTGCCAGCAGCCAAGCCCTAGCGGAAATGAGTACGCAGTATTTT. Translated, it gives CASSQALAEMSTQYF.